The 17 T cell receptor beta chains given below trace back to one sample, sequenced in a study of cytomegalovirus exposure and HLA in healthy donors. The primer mix had 60 Vbeta and 13 Jbeta primers. Only in-frame clones appear in the TCRdb table, and some are missing; sequencing was by immunoSEQ multiplex PCR. The sample yields around 94,000 clones, less than 85% seen once. The specimen sequenced was PBMCs. The receptor source for this set is a woman aged 55-75 years in good health and CMV-seropositive.

The chain has TRBV18 and TRBJ2-7; 10 bases fit TRBD2. Germline V CDR1 and CDR2: KGHSH, LQKENI. J lost 7 bases, V lost 3 bases, and 12 bases had no gene match. The CDR3 extends over 16 amino acids. The CDR3 loop is CASSPMLAGASGEQYF. The CDR3 DNA sequence: TGTGCCAGCTCACCTATGCTAGCGGGAGCCTCCGGGGAGCAGTACTTC.

The chain's CDR3 is CASSLDRASGAYNEQFF. The CDR3 nucleotides read TGTGCCAGCAGCTTAGATCGGGCTAGCGGGGCCTACAATGAGCAGTTCTTC. J is TRBJ2-1 and V is TRBV11-2, with 9 bases lining up with TRBD2. V dropped 0 bases and J dropped 2; count of bases not matched to a gene: 5. The CDR3 sequence is 17 residues long. CDR1 and CDR2 (germline): SGHAT, FQNNGV.

The chain carries TRBV20-1 and TRBJ1-1; D is unclear. V lost 4 bases to trimming and J lost 0 bases, with 3 bases between them. The CDR3 has 11 amino acids. Looked up from germline, CDR1 is DFQATT and CDR2 is SNEGSKA (reference sequence). The CDR3 DNA follows: TGCAGTGCTACAATGAACACTGAAGCTTTCTTT. Encoded protein: CSATMNTEAFF.

The chain combines TRBV25-1 with TRBJ2-1, with a possible D match to TRBD1 (5 bases). The CDR3 totals 14 residues. Germline-derived CDR1 and CDR2 are MGHDK and SYGVNS. This CDR3 is CAARATSSYNEQFF. The CDR3 nucleotides are TGTGCAGCCAGGGCCACAAGCTCCTACAATGAGCAGTTCTTC. The variable domain in full, completed from reference TRBV25-1 and TRBJ2-1, reads EADIYQTPRYLVIGTGKKITLECSQTMGHDKMYWYQQDPGMELHLIHYSYGVNSTEKGDLSSESTVSRIRTEHFPLTLESARPSHTSQYLCAARATSSYNEQFFGPGTRLTVL.

This chain connects TRBV25-1 to TRBJ1-1; the match to TRBD1 covers 7 bases. CDR1 MGHDK and CDR2 SYGVNS come from the germline V gene. The CDR3 has 15 amino acids. The trim removed 2 bases at V and 7 bases at J, leaving 10 bases unmatched. This CDR3 is CASSELLHRDSEAFF. CDR3 nucleotides: TGTGCCAGCAGTGAACTCCTTCACCGGGACAGTGAAGCTTTCTTT.

The gene calls are TRBV5-4 and TRBJ2-5; 7 bases line up with TRBD2. The CDR3 is 14 residues long. CDR1 and CDR2 (germline): SGHNT, YYREEE (reference sequence). V was clipped by 4 bases and J by 3 bases; unmatched bases: 6. CDR3 DNA sequence: TGTGCCAGCAGCAACGGACTAGTTAAAGAGACCCAGTACTTC. As protein: CASSNGLVKETQYF.

The genes are TRBV5-4 and TRBJ1-2, with TRBD1 as a possible D gene (5 bases). Germline assignment: CDR1 SGHNT and CDR2 YYREEE (reference sequence). CDR3 length: 13 residues. V gave up 3 bases and J gave up 8 bases, with 14 bases separating them. CDR3: CASSSRRGDGYTF. CDR3 sequence (DNA): TGTGCCAGCAGCTCCCGCCGGGGGGACGGCTACACCTTC.

The chain joins TRBV9 to TRBJ2-2; no clear D. Looked up from germline, CDR1 is SGDLS and CDR2 is YYNGEE. The CDR3 has 14 amino acids. Trimming stripped 6 bases from V and 9 bases from J, with 18 bases between. DNA for the CDR3: TGTGCCAGCACCCTCAGGTCGATCCCGCGGGAGCTGTTTTTT. This translates into CASTLRSIPRELFF.

As for this clone: Additional DNA sequences in this sample encode the identical CDR3. The chain joins TRBV6-5 to TRBJ1-2; 7 positions agree with TRBD1. Germline V lookup: CDR1 MNHEY, CDR2 SVGAGI. V was clipped by 6 bases and J by 2 bases; unmatched bases: 3. The CDR3 is 13 amino acids. The CDR3 loop reads CASRPGGNYGYTF. In nucleotides, the CDR3 is TGTGCCAGCAGGCCAGGGGGAAACTATGGCTACACCTTC.

The rearrangement joins TRBV18 to TRBJ2-5; 7 bases agree with TRBD1. The J call is in doubt because the DNA end fits TRBJ2-7 better. The CDR3 has 14 residues. Per the germline V gene, CDR1 is KGHSH and CDR2 is LQKENI. CDR3 DNA sequence: TGTGCCAGCTCACCCGACAGGGCCCCCGCCGAGCAGTACTTC. Translating it yields CASSPDRAPAEQYF.

Notes on this clone: This same CDR3 is encoded by further DNA sequences in the sample. This chain joins TRBV29-1 and TRBJ2-7; 8 bases line up with TRBD2. The CDR3 is 12 amino acids. CDR1 and CDR2 from the germline V gene are SQVTM and ANQGSEA. J lost 3 bases, V lost 6 bases, and 4 bases had no gene match. In nucleotides, the CDR3 is TGCAGCGTCTTGGCGGGGGGCTACGAGCAGTACTTC. Translated, it gives CSVLAGGYEQYF.

This clone was observed a handful of times. The chain recombines TRBV6-5 with TRBJ1-2; D remains unclear. V was pared by 0 bases and J by 0 bases, with 8 bases between. The CDR3 consists of 15 residues. The germline CDR1 and CDR2 sequences are MNHEY and SVGAGI. The CDR3 loop reads CASSYSSTANYGYTF. CDR3 bases: TGTGCCAGCAGTTACTCGTCTACTGCTAACTATGGCTACACCTTC.

The J gene is TRBJ1-2, the V gene TRBV7-2; maybe TRBD1 (5 bases). Between the trimmed V and J ends, which lost 3 bases and 3 bases, there was a span of 17 bases. The CDR3 spans 16 residues. Germline CDR1 SGHTA, CDR2 FQGNSA. The CDR3 loop reads CASSFGRGVGYYGYTF. CDR3 sequence (DNA): TGTGCCAGCAGCTTCGGAAGGGGCGTCGGCTACTATGGCTACACCTTC. Filled out from reference TRBV7-2 and TRBJ1-2, the complete variable domain reads GAGVSQSPSNKVTEKGKDVELRCDPISGHTALYWYRQSLGQGLEFLIYFQGNSAPDKSGLPSDRFSAERTGGSVSTLTIQRTQQEDSAVYLCASSFGRGVGYYGYTFGSGTRLTVV.

CDR3: CASSPGTGRGKAYEQYF. The CDR3 coding sequence is TGTGCCAGCAGCCCCGGGACAGGCAGGGGGAAGGCCTACGAGCAGTACTTC. V is TRBV7-2 and J is TRBJ2-7; 8 nucleotides match TRBD1. This CDR3 comprises 17 residues. Trimming cost V 5 bases and J 2 bases; bases outside gene matches: 14. The germline V gene has CDR1 SGHTA and CDR2 FQGNSA.

The V call is TRBV14, the J call TRBJ1-1; 7 nucleotides line up with TRBD1. V dropped 1 base and J dropped 5; count of bases not matched to a gene: 10. The CDR3 is made up of 16 amino acids. Germline V lookup: CDR1 SGHDN, CDR2 FVKESK. Here the CDR3 DNA reads TGTGCCAGCAGCCAAGTACAGGGGCTAGTGGGGACTGAAGCTTTCTTT. Translated, it gives CASSQVQGLVGTEAFF. Filled out from reference TRBV14 and TRBJ1-1, the complete variable domain reads EAGVTQFPSHSVIEKGQTVTLRCDPISGHDNLYWYRRVMGKEIKFLLHFVKESKQDESGMPNNRFLAERTGGTYSTLKVQPAELEDSGVYFCASSQVQGLVGTEAFFGQGTRLTVV.

The J gene is TRBJ2-1, the V gene TRBV7-3; the match to TRBD1 covers 12 bases. The junction had 5 bases not matched to a gene; V was cut back by 11 bases and J by 6 bases. The CDR3 covers 13 residues. In germline, CDR1 is SGHTA, CDR2 FQGTGA. The DNA for the CDR3 is TGTGCCTCCGGGACAGGGGGCCGCAATGAGCAGTTCTTC. It yields the protein CASGTGGRNEQFF.

The chain carries TRBV5-4 and TRBJ2-5; 7 bases are shared with TRBD2. The V gene end was trimmed by 0 bases and the J gene end by 2 bases; junction bases not matched to a gene: 10. Per the germline V gene, CDR1 is SGHNT and CDR2 is YYREEE (reference sequence). The CDR3 is 17 residues long. The CDR3 sequence: CASSLAGASGTQETQYF. CDR3 nucleotides: TGTGCCAGCAGCTTGGCTGGGGCTAGCGGAACACAAGAGACCCAGTACTTC.